Listed here are 29 T cell receptor beta chains from one sample, sequenced in a study of blood T cell repertoires in COVID-19. The method was immunoSEQ multiplex PCR; TCRdb's version includes in-frame clones alone and lacks a portion of them. The sample includes tens of thousands of clones, more than 80% seen only once; the top ten take 8.3%. Sequencing was carried out using peripheral blood. All receptors come from a human donor with active COVID-19. The donor label of this sample is uncertain.

The genes are TRBV5-5 and TRBJ2-2; no clear D gene. Trimming removed 1 base at V and 2 bases at J, with 9 bases between. The CDR3 length is 15 residues. Germline V lookup: CDR1 SGHKS, CDR2 YYEKEE (reference sequence). In DNA form, the CDR3 reads TGTGCCAGCAGCTTGAGCCGGGTCAACACCGGGGAGCTGTTTTTT. Protein: CASSLSRVNTGELFF.

The rearrangement uses TRBV27 and TRBJ2-1; D might be TRBD1 (7 bases). The germline V gene encodes CDR1 MNHEY and CDR2 SMNVEV (reference sequence). V dropped 6 bases and J dropped 0 bases, with 12 bases sitting between them. The CDR3 covers 15 residues. CDR3 amino acids: CASSRGDSSYNEQFF. DNA for the CDR3: TGTGCCAGCAGCAGGGGGGACAGCTCCTACAATGAGCAGTTCTTC.

The gene calls are TRBV5-1 and TRBJ2-1; 10 bases line up with TRBD2. Germline-derived CDR1 and CDR2 are SGHRS and YFSETQ. The CDR3 covers 15 residues. Trimming took 4 bases from V and 5 from J; bases not matched to a gene: 6. The CDR3 coding sequence is TGCGCCAGCAGCCTGACTAGCGGGCTAGACAATGAGCAGTTCTTC. This codes for CASSLTSGLDNEQFF.

DNA for the CDR3: TGTGCCAGTAGTAATACCAGGGTCCCTTACGAGCAGTACTTC. Protein product: CASSNTRVPYEQYF. The genes are TRBV19 and TRBJ2-7, with TRBD1 as a possible D gene (5 bases). The CDR3 sequence is 14 residues long. The V end lost 4 bases, the J end lost 4 bases, and 14 bases lay between the germline ends. The germline V gene encodes CDR1 LNHDA and CDR2 SQIVND (reference sequence).

The chain is built from TRBV10-3 and TRBJ2-7, with 11 bases aligning to TRBD2. The CDR3 is 17 residues long. CDR1 is ENHRY, CDR2 SYGVKD, per germline. V gave up 1 base and J gave up 2 bases; unmatched junction bases: 7. This chain's CDR3 is CAISELASGGTAYEQYF. CDR3 nucleotides: TGTGCCATCAGTGAGTTGGCTAGCGGGGGGACCGCCTACGAGCAGTACTTC.

This sequence joins TRBV7-2 and TRBJ2-5; 11 bases are shared with TRBD2. This CDR3 is built from 18 residues. The germline V gene has CDR1 SGHTA and CDR2 FQGNSA. J lost 1 base, V lost 1 base, and 8 bases had no gene match. CDR3 DNA sequence: TGTGCCAGCAGCTTAGAGGCCCCTCTAGCGGGAGGCCAAGAGACCCAGTACTTC. Translation gives CASSLEAPLAGGQETQYF.

The CDR3 nucleotides read TGTGCCAGCGAAGGGGGACAGGCAAATTTCTATGGCTACACCTTC. Encoded protein: CASEGGQANFYGYTF. The chain has TRBV2 and TRBJ1-2; TRBD1 matches at 8 bases. The V gene end was trimmed by 8 bases and the J gene end by 4 bases; junction bases not matched to a gene: 12. Germline V CDR1 and CDR2: SNHLY, FYNNEI. This CDR3 is 15 amino acids long.

The V and J genes are TRBV5-1 and TRBJ2-5; D possibly corresponds to TRBD1 (5 bases). This CDR3 has 14 residues. Trimming cost V 4 bases and J 5 bases, with 15 bases left between them. The germline CDR1 and CDR2 sequences are SGHRS and YFSETQ. The DNA for the CDR3 is TGCGCCAGCAGCCCGGGCAGGGCAGGGGAGACCCAGTACTTC. Protein product: CASSPGRAGETQYF. Supplemented by reference TRBV5-1 and TRBJ2-5, the full variable domain reads KAGVTQTPRYLIKTRGQQVTLSCSPISGHRSVSWYQQTPGQGLQFLFEYFSETQRNKGNFPGRFSGRQFSNSRSEMNVSTLELGDSALYLCASSPGRAGETQYFGPGTRLLVL.

The table lists this clone with a count of one. This chain connects TRBV2 to TRBJ2-2; D unresolved. Trimming cost V 3 bases and J 0 bases, with 8 bases left between them. CDR1 SNHLY and CDR2 FYNNEI come from the germline V gene. CDR3 size: 15 residues. The CDR3 protein is CASSEAGPNTGELFF. As DNA, the CDR3 is TGTGCCAGCAGTGAGGCAGGCCCGAACACCGGGGAGCTGTTTTTT.

The rearrangement joins TRBV7-2 to TRBJ2-2; weak D call: TRBD1 (5 bases). Germline-derived CDR1 and CDR2 are SGHTA and FQGNSA. The CDR3 runs to 14 residues. V lost 3 bases to trimming and J lost 5 bases, with 10 bases between them. CDR3 sequence: CASSFSRVTGELFF. For the CDR3, the DNA is TGTGCCAGCAGCTTTTCCAGGGTAACCGGGGAGCTGTTTTTT.

The chain joins TRBV6-5 to TRBJ2-1, with TRBD2 matching over 8 bases. The CDR3 extends over 14 amino acids. V lost 4 bases to trimming and J lost 3 bases; unmatched junction nucleotides: 2. The germline V gene encodes CDR1 MNHEY and CDR2 SVGAGI. The CDR3 DNA follows: TGTGCCAGCAGTTTGAGCGGGAGCTACAATGAGCAGTTCTTC. It specifies CASSLSGSYNEQFF.

This clone showed up just a few times. The chain couples TRBV4-2 to TRBJ1-1; 8 nucleotides line up with TRBD1. Germline V lookup: CDR1 LGHNA, CDR2 YNFKEQ. The length of the CDR3 is 14 residues. With 4 bases clipped from V and 5 bases from J, the junction kept 6 bases outside the gene matches. The DNA of the CDR3 is TGTGCCAGCAGCCGCACAGGGGGTAAAACTGAAGCTTTCTTT. Translating it yields CASSRTGGKTEAFF.

The J gene is TRBJ2-7, the V gene TRBV7-2; possible D gene TRBD1, 5 bases. Germline CDR1 and CDR2: SGHTA and FQGNSA. CDR3 length: 15 residues. Trimming pared 2 bases from V and 2 bases from J, leaving 13 bases between. The CDR3 region is CASSLWRDSPYEQYF. CDR3 in DNA: TGTGCCAGCAGCTTATGGCGTGACAGTCCCTACGAGCAGTACTTC.

This clone was counted a single time. The chain couples TRBV27 to TRBJ2-7; TRBD2 matches 13 bases. With V trimmed by 5 bases and J by 4 bases, 5 bases remained unmatched. This CDR3 has 15 residues. The V gene's germline CDR1 is MNHEY and CDR2 SMNVEV (reference sequence). The CDR3 is CASSRTSGRAYEQYF. CDR3 nucleotides: TGTGCCAGCAGTCGAACTAGCGGGAGGGCGTACGAGCAGTACTTC.

The rearrangement uses TRBV21-1 and TRBJ2-5; the D segment call TRBD2 is taken from the table without a DNA check. TRBV21-1 is a known pseudogene. The CDR3 is made up of 19 amino acids. The CDR3 bases are TGTGCCAGCAGCAAATTTTACGGACTAGCGGGAGTTGAGCTCGAGACCCAGTACTTC. Amino acids: CASSKFYGLAGVELETQYF.

The chain is built from TRBV5-1 and TRBJ1-4, with D unresolved. V was trimmed by 10 bases and J by 8 bases, leaving 12 bases between them. This CDR3 has 11 amino acids. From germline, CDR1 is SGHRS and CDR2 YFSETQ. CDR3 nucleotide sequence: TGCGCCCCCCACCGTGAGGAAAAACTGTTTTTT. Residues: CAPHREEKLFF.

The rearrangement joins TRBV7-3 to TRBJ1-6; a weak D match, TRBD1 (6 bases). CDR3 length: 14 residues. V lost 4 bases and J 7 bases, leaving 11 bases between the germline ends. Germline assignment: CDR1 SGHTA and CDR2 FQGTGA. CDR3 in DNA: TGTGCCAGCAGCTACGGACAGCCGAATTCACCCCTCCACTTT. Residues: CASSYGQPNSPLHF.

The chain uses TRBV29-1 and TRBJ2-7, with TRBD2 matching over 10 bases. The CDR3 extends over 13 amino acids. Trimming took 4 bases from V and 4 from J; bases not matched to a gene: 4. Germline lookup yields CDR1 SQVTM and CDR2 ANQGSEA. CDR3 DNA: TGCAGCGTTGCCGGGACTAGCGCTTACGAGCAGTACTTC. Translation: CSVAGTSAYEQYF.

The J gene is TRBJ1-1, the V gene TRBV27; maybe TRBD1 (5 bases). The CDR3 has 15 amino acids. The germline V gene encodes CDR1 MNHEY and CDR2 SMNVEV (reference sequence). With 7 bases removed from V and 0 bases from J, the gap between germline ends came to 15 bases. CDR3 DNA sequence: TGTGCCAGCATCCGGGGGACCTTCATGAACACTGAAGCTTTCTTT. Translated, it gives CASIRGTFMNTEAFF.

The chain is built from TRBV7-2 and TRBJ2-5; D gene uncertain. Trimming took 4 bases from V and 0 from J, leaving 6 bases between them. Germline V gives CDR1 SGHTA, CDR2 FQGNSA. CDR3 length equals 13 residues. CDR3: CASSYSYQETQYF. The CDR3 bases are TGTGCCAGCAGCTATTCGTACCAAGAGACCCAGTACTTC.

The rearrangement joins TRBV7-2 to TRBJ2-7; the D gene is possibly TRBD1 (7 bases). This CDR3 contains 15 residues. Germline V CDR1 and CDR2: SGHTA, FQGNSA. V lost 4 bases and J 5 bases, leaving 18 bases between the germline ends. The CDR3 sequence is CASSSGVGGGNEQYF. The CDR3 nucleotides are TGTGCCAGCAGCTCAGGGGTAGGGGGCGGGAACGAGCAGTACTTC.

The CDR3 reads CASTPHTGGRNEQFF. DNA of the CDR3: TGTGCCAGCACCCCCCACACAGGGGGGCGGAATGAGCAGTTCTTC. This rearrangement joins TRBV6-5 to TRBJ2-1; TRBD1 agrees at 8 bases. The CDR3 covers 15 residues. Germline V CDR1 and CDR2: MNHEY, SVGAGI. The V and J ends lost 7 bases and 7 bases, in that order; junction bases with no gene match: 12.

The J gene is TRBJ2-5, the V gene TRBV21-1; the DNA was not used to check the table's D call, TRBD1. TRBV21-1 is flagged as a pseudogene. This CDR3 is built from 18 residues. The CDR3 DNA reads as TGTGCCAGCAACACTTGGACAGGGGCCGAACCTTGGCAAGAGACCCAGTACTTC. This sequence encodes CASNTWTGAEPWQETQYF.

This chain links TRBV4-3 with TRBJ2-2, with 11 bases identical to TRBD2. The CDR3 consists of 18 residues. J gave up 5 bases and V 6 bases, and 14 bases lay outside the gene matches. Germline lookup yields CDR1 LGHNA and CDR2 YSLEER. CDR3 nucleotide sequence: TGCGCCAGCAGGAAGGAGACTAGCGGGGCCCTTGGGACCGGGGAGCTGTTTTTT. Encoded protein: CASRKETSGALGTGELFF.

The chain joins TRBV7-2 to TRBJ1-6, with D possibly matching TRBD1 (5 bases). Germline-derived CDR1 and CDR2 are SGHTA and FQGNSA. The length of the CDR3 is 14 residues. V dropped 3 bases and J dropped 8 bases, with 11 bases sitting between them. CDR3 DNA sequence: TGTGCCAGCAGCTTCTGGACGGGGGATTCACCCCTCCACTTT. Translation: CASSFWTGDSPLHF.

This rearrangement joins TRBV28 to TRBJ1-2; a weak D match, TRBD1 (5 bases). Looked up from germline, CDR1 is MDHEN and CDR2 is SYDVKM. The germline V and J ends were trimmed by 3 bases and 4 bases, with 12 bases remaining between them. The CDR3 runs 14 residues. Here the CDR3 reads CASSLATGAYGYTF. CDR3 bases: TGTGCCAGCAGTTTGGCTACAGGAGCCTATGGCTACACCTTC.

The V gene is TRBV2, the J gene TRBJ1-1, with D hard to call. V lost 1 base and J 4 bases, leaving 19 bases between the germline ends. The CDR3 sequence is 17 residues long. Germline V CDR1 and CDR2: SNHLY, FYNNEI. CDR3 sequence: CASSEGSLFGVPTEAFF. The CDR3 DNA sequence: TGTGCCAGCAGTGAAGGTTCTCTGTTCGGGGTTCCCACTGAAGCTTTCTTT. The whole variable domain, remainder taken from reference TRBV2 and TRBJ1-1, is EPEVTQTPSHQVTQMGQEVILRCVPISNHLYFYWYRQILGQKVEFLVSFYNNEISEKSEIFDDQFSVERPDGSNFTLKIRSTKLEDSAMYFCASSEGSLFGVPTEAFFGQGTRLTVV.

The chain's CDR3 is CASSPRTSGITNEQYF. The CDR3 DNA is TGTGCCAGCAGCCCGCGGACTAGCGGGATAACTAACGAGCAGTACTTC. The chain has TRBV13 and TRBJ2-7; 12 bases are shared with TRBD2. The CDR3 contains 16 residues. From germline, CDR1 is PRHDT and CDR2 FYEKMQ (reference sequence). V lost 5 bases, J lost 5 bases, and 10 bases stayed unmatched.

The V gene is TRBV13, the J gene TRBJ1-5; 7 nucleotides align to TRBD1. CDR3 length: 18 residues. Looked up from germline, CDR1 is PRHDT and CDR2 is FYEKMQ (reference sequence). With 2 bases clipped from V and 1 base from J, the junction kept 11 bases outside the gene matches. In nucleotides, the CDR3 is TGTGCCAGCAGCTTAATAGGGGGCGGTGGAGGAAGCAATCAGCCCCAGCATTTT. Its protein is CASSLIGGGGGSNQPQHF.